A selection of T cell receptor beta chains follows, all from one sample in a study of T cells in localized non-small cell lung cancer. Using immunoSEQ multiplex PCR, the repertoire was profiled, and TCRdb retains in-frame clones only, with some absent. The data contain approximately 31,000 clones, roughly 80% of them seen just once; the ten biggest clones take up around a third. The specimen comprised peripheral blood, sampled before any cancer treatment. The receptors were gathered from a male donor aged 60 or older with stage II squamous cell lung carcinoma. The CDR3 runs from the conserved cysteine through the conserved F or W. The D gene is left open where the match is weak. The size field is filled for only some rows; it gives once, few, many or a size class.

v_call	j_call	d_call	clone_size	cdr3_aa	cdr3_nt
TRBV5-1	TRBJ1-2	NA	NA	CASSLGDGWKGYTF	TGCGCCAGCAGCTTGGGAGACGGATGGAAAGGCTACACCTTC
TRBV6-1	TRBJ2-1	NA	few	CASIRHGSSYNEQFF	TGTGCCAGCATAAGACACGGGAGCTCCTACAATGAGCAGTTCTTC
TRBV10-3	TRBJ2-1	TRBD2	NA	CAISGGTSAYNEQFF	TGTGCCATCAGTGGGGGGACTAGCGCCTACAATGAGCAGTTCTTC
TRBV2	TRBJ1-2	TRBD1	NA	CASSGGQESYYGYTF	TGTGCCAGCAGTGGTGGACAGGAAAGCTACTATGGCTACACCTTC
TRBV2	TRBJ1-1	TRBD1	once	CASQWAGGMNTEAFF	TGTGCCAGCCAGTGGGCAGGGGGCATGAACACTGAAGCTTTCTTT
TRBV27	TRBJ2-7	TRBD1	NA	CASSLYGVGQGENYEQYF	TGTGCCAGCAGTCTCTACGGGGTAGGGCAGGGGGAGAACTACGAGCAGTACTTC
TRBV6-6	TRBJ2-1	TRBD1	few	CASSETGGSYNEQFF	TGTGCCAGCAGTGAGACAGGGGGGTCCTACAATGAGCAGTTCTTC
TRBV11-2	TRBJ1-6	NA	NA	CASSLLPRSDNSPLHF	TGTGCCAGCAGCTTACTCCCAAGGTCGGATAATTCACCCCTCCACTTT
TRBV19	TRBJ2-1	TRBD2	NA	CASSIQVRTSGINEQFF	TGTGCCAGTAGTATTCAGGTCCGGACTAGCGGCATCAATGAGCAGTTCTTC
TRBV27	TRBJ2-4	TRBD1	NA	CASSSDRVRNIQYF	TGTGCCAGCAGTTCCGACAGGGTCAGAAACATTCAGTACTTC
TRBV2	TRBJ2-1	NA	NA	CAHNEGYYNEQFF	TGTGCCCATAACGAGGGTTATTACAATGAGCAGTTCTTC
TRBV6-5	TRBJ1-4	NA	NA	CASSYSSGLYEKLFF	TGTGCCAGCAGTTACTCTTCAGGTCTTTATGAAAAACTGTTTTTT
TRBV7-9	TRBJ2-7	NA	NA	CASGGREAEQYF	TGTGCCAGCGGGGGTAGGGAGGCCGAGCAGTACTTC
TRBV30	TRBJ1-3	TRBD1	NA	CAWDPDRGYGTIYF	TGTGCCTGGGATCCGGACAGGGGATATGGCACCATATATTTT
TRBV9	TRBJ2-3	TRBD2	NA	CARRSGGPTDTQYF	TGTGCCAGAAGAAGCGGGGGTCCCACAGATACGCAGTATTTT
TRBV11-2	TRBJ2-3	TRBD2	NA	CASSFQRGTTDTQYF	TGTGCCAGCAGCTTTCAGCGGGGGACCACAGATACGCAGTATTTT
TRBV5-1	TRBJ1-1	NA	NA	CASSWDTEAFF	TGTGCCAGCAGCTGGGACACTGAAGCTTTCTTT
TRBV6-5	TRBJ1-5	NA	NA	CASSTGSQPQHF	TGTGCCAGCAGTACAGGGAGTCAGCCCCAGCATTTT
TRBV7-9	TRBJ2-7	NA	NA	CASSPDGPEGQYF	TGTGCCAGCAGCCCGGATGGCCCTGAAGGGCAGTACTTC
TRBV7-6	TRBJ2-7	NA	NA	CASSLLVSSYEQYF	TGTGCCAGCAGCTTACTCGTAAGTAGCTACGAGCAGTACTTC
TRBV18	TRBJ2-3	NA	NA	CASSPGTDTQYF	TGTGCCAGCTCACCAGGCACAGATACGCAGTATTTT
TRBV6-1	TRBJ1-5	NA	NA	CASSEVLDSNQPQHF	TGTGCCAGCAGTGAAGTCCTGGATAGCAATCAGCCCCAGCATTTT
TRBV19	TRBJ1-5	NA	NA	CASGTLGGQPQHF	TGTGCCAGTGGGACCCTGGGGGGTCAGCCCCAGCATTTT
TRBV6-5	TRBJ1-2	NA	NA	CASKATGGYTF	TGTGCCAGCAAGGCAACCGGTGGCTACACCTTC
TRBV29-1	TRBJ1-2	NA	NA	CSVEEGASPNYGYTF	TGCAGCGTTGAAGAAGGGGCGAGTCCTAACTATGGCTACACCTTC
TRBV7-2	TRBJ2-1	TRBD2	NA	CASSLAGLAGGWADEQFF	TGTGCCAGCAGCTTAGCTGGCCTAGCGGGAGGTTGGGCGGATGAGCAGTTCTTC
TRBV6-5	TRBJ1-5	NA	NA	CASSYSLNGQPQHF	TGTGCCAGCAGTTACTCGTTAAATGGGCAGCCCCAGCATTTT
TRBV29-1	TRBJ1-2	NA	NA	CSVEWSGAGYTF	TGCAGCGTTGAATGGTCTGGGGCCGGCTACACCTTC
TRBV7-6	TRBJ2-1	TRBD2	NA	CASTAQGRGVNEQFF	TGTGCCAGCACCGCGCAGGGGCGGGGGGTTAATGAGCAGTTCTTC
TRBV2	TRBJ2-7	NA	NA	CASSAYEQYF	TGTGCCAGCAGTGCCTACGAGCAGTACTTC
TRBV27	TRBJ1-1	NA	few	CASSYQPSATEAFF	TGTGCCAGCAGTTATCAGCCCTCAGCCACTGAAGCTTTCTTT
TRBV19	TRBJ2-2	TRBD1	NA	CASTPLEETGVFTGELFF	TGTGCCAGTACCCCTTTAGAGGAGACAGGGGTATTCACCGGGGAGCTGTTTTTT
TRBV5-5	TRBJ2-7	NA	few	CASSLAETAYEQYF	TGTGCCAGCAGCTTGGCCGAAACCGCCTACGAGCAGTACTTC
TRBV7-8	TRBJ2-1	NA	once	CASSSRRDPGNEQFF	TGTGCCAGCAGCTCCCGGCGGGACCCCGGGAATGAGCAGTTCTTC
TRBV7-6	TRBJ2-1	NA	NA	CASSLVDSAYNEQFF	TGTGCCAGCAGCTTAGTGGATTCAGCCTACAATGAGCAGTTCTTC
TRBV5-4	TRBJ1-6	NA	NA	CASSSRGSMNSPLHF	TGTGCCAGCAGTTCCCGGGGTTCCATGAATTCACCCCTCCACTTT
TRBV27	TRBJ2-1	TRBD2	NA	CASSLAGGLFNEQFF	TGTGCCAGCAGCTTAGCGGGGGGGTTGTTCAATGAGCAGTTCTTC
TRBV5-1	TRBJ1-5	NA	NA	CASSLNGDNQPQHF	TGCGCCAGCAGCTTGAATGGGGACAATCAGCCCCAGCATTTT
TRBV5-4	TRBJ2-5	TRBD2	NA	CASSSAGGRKETQYF	TGTGCCAGCAGTAGTGCGGGGGGGCGAAAAGAGACCCAGTACTTC
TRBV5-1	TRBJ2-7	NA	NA	CASSLDSRDISYEQYF	TGCGCCAGCAGCTTGGATTCCCGGGACATATCCTACGAGCAGTACTTC
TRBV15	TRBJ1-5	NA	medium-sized	CATSRDMAGQQPQHF	TGTGCCACCAGCAGAGATATGGCAGGGCAACAGCCCCAGCATTTT
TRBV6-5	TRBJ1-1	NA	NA	CASSKQGMNTEAFF	TGTGCCAGCAGCAAACAGGGAATGAACACTGAAGCTTTCTTT
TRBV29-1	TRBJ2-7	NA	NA	CSVGRGKRDEQYF	TGCAGCGTTGGTCGGGGTAAACGGGACGAGCAGTACTTC
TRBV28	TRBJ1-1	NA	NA	CASSFQGRRPRPEAFF	TGTGCCAGCAGTTTCCAGGGTAGGCGGCCCCGACCTGAAGCTTTCTTT
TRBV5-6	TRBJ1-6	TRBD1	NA	CASSSSGTGSHSPLHF	TGTGCCAGCAGCTCCTCCGGGACAGGGAGTCATTCACCCCTCCACTTT
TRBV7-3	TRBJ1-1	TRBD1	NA	CASSISTGTEAFF	TGTGCCAGCAGCATATCGACAGGGACTGAAGCTTTCTTT
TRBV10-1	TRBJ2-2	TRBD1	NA	CASSNGGQHTGELFF	TGCGCCAGCAGTAATGGGGGACAGCACACCGGGGAGCTGTTTTTT
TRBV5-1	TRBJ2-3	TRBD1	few	CASSLGGTAITDTQYF	TGCGCCAGCAGCTTGGGTGGGACAGCCATCACAGATACGCAGTATTTT
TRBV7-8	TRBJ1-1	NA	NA	CASRTTSGVNTEAFF	TGTGCCAGCAGAACTACTTCCGGGGTTAACACTGAAGCTTTCTTT
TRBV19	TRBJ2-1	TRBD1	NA	CASRGQGHYNEQFF	TGTGCCAGTCGAGGACAGGGCCACTACAATGAGCAGTTCTTC
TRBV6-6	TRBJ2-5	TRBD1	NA	CASISGTGEETQYF	TGTGCCAGCATCAGTGGGACAGGGGAGGAGACCCAGTACTTC
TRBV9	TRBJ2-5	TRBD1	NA	CASSRDSEGETQYF	TGTGCCAGCAGCCGGGACAGCGAGGGAGAGACCCAGTACTTC